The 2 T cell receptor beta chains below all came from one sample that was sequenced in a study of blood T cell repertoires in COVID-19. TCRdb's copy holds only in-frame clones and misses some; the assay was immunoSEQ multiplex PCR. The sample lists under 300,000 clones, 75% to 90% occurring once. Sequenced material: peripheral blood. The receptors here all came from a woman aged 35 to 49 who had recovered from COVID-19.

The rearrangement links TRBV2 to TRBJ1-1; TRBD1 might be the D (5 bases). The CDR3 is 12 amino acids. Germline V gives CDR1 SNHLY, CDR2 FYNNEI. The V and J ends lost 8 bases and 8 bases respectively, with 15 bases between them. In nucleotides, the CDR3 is TGTGCCAGCCTCAGTACAGGTCGGGAAGCTTTCTTT. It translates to CASLSTGREAFF. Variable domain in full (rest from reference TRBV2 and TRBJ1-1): EPEVTQTPSHQVTQMGQEVILRCVPISNHLYFYWYRQILGQKVEFLVSFYNNEISEKSEIFDDQFSVERPDGSNFTLKIRSTKLEDSAMYFCASLSTGREAFFGQGTRLTVV.

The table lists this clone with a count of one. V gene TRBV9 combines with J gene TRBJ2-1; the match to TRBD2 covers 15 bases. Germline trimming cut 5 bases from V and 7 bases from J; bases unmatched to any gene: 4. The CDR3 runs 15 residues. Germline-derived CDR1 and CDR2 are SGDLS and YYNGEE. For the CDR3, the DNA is TGTGCCAGCAGTTACGGACTAGCGGGGGGGAATGAGCAGTTCTTC. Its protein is CASSYGLAGGNEQFF.